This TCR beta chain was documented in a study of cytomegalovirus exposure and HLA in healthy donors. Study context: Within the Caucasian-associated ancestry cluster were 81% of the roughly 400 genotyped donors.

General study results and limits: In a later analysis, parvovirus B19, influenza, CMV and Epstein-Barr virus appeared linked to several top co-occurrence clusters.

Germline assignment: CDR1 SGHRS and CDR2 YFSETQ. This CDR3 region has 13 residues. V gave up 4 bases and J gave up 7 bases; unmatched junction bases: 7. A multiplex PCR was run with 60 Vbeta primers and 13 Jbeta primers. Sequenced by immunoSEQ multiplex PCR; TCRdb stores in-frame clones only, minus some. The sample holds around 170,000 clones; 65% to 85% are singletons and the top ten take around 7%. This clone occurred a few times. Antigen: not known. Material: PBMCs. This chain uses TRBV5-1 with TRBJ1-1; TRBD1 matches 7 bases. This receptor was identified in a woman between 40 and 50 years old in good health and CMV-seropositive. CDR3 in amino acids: CASSTGQRHEAFF. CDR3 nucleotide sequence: TGCGCCAGCAGCACGGGACAGCGACATGAAGCTTTCTTT.